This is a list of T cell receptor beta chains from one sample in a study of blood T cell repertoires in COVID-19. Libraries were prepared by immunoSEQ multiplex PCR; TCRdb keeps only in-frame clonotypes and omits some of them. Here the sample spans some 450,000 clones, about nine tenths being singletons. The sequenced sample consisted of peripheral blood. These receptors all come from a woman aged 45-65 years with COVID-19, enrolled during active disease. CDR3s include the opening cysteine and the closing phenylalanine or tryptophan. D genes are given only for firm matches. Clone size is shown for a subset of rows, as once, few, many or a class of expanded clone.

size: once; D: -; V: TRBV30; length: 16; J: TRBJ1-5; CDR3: CAWSVRMGGVSQPQHF; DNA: TGTGCCTGGAGTGTACGGATGGGGGGAGTATCTCAGCCCCAGCATTTT
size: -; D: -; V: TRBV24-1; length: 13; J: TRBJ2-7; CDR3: CATSDSSSVGQYF; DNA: TGTGCCACCAGTGATTCATCGTCTGTCGGGCAGTACTTC
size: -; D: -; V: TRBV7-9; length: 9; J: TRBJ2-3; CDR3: CATGQLEYF; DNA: TGTGCCACCGGACAGTTGGAGTATTTT
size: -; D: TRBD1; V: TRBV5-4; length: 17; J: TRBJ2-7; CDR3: CASSLGQGANSAWEQYF; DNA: TGTGCCAGCAGCTTGGGACAGGGGGCGAACAGCGCGTGGGAGCAGTACTTC
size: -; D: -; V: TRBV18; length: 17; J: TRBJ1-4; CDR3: CASSPTGSRSTNEKLFF; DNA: TGTGCCAGCTCACCCACAGGGTCGCGCTCCACTAATGAAAAACTGTTTTTT
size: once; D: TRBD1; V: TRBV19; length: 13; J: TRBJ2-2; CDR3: CAARDREAGELFF; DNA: TGTGCCGCCCGGGACAGGGAGGCCGGGGAGCTGTTTTTT
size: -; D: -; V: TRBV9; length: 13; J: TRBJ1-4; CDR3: CASQGPTNEKLFF; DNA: TGTGCCAGCCAGGGGCCAACTAATGAAAAACTGTTTTTT
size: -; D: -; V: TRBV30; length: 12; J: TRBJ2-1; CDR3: CAWSLSSGEKFF; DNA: TGTGCCTGGAGCTTATCGTCAGGGGAGAAGTTCTTC
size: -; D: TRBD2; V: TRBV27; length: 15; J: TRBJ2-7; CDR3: CASSFGTSGAYEQYF; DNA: TGTGCCAGCAGTTTCGGGACTAGCGGGGCCTACGAGCAGTACTTC
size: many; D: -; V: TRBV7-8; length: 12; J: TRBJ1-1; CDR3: CASSLSQGEAFF; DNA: TGTGCCAGCAGCTTATCCCAGGGGGAAGCTTTCTTT